Following are 32 T cell receptor beta chains from one sample sequenced in a study of glioma-infiltrating T cells. The iRepertoire nested amplicon-rescue multiplex PCR amplified TCR alpha and beta CDR3s from RNA. In TCRdb, the multiplex PCR reads were re-called with MiXCR into one record per CDR3 protein. This sample carries around 97,000 distinct CDR3 sequences, less than 30% of them seen once, and the ten largest clones take about 40%. The source material was glioma tissue, nonneoplastic brain tissue, or PBMCs (not recorded which). The origin of the receptors is a human donor with low-grade glioma or glioblastoma, undergoing nonglioma brain surgery, or in good health (not recorded which).

Only a few counts were recorded for this clonotype. This chain joins TRBV12-3 or TRBV12-4 and TRBJ1-5; D ambiguous. The CDR3 contains 11 residues. Trimming removed 6 bases from V and 5 bases from J, with 5 bases in between. The chain's CDR3 is CASSSDQPQHF. The CDR3 bases are TGTGCCAGCAGCTCTGATCAGCCCCAGCATTTT.

This clonotype was detected once. This sequence may be a read error, since a much larger clone differs from it by one base. The V call is TRBV28, the J call TRBJ2-7; TRBD2 matches at 10 bases. Germline assignment: CDR1 MDHEN and CDR2 SYDVKM. The CDR3 runs to 14 residues. Trimming cost V 6 bases and J 4 bases; bases outside gene matches: 6. The CDR3 sequence: CASSLSGGAYEQYF. The CDR3 DNA reads TGTGCCAGCAGCTTAAGCGGGGGGGCGTACGAGCAGTACTTC.

Concerning this clonotype itself: A read error may explain this, as a much larger clone is one base away. J is TRBJ1-5 and V is TRBV20-1, with no clear D. Germline loops: CDR1 DFQATT, CDR2 SNEGSKA (reference sequence). The CDR3 contains 12 residues. V was pared by 6 bases and J by 0 bases, with 6 bases between. The CDR3 protein is CSAESSNQPQHF. CDR3 nucleotide sequence: TGCAGTGCCGAATCTAGCAATCAGCCCCAGCATTTT.

The CDR3 DNA reads TGTGCCAGCAGTGGACTAGCGGGGTGGAATGAGCAGTTCTTC. Its translation is CASSGLAGWNEQFF. The genes are TRBV28 and TRBJ2-1; 12 bases are a match to TRBD2. J gave up 7 bases and V 5 bases, and 3 bases lay outside the gene matches. This CDR3 is 14 amino acids long. CDR1 and CDR2 (germline): MDHEN, SYDVKM.

This rearrangement joins TRBV7-8 to TRBJ2-1, with 10 bases fitting TRBD2. This CDR3 has 15 amino acids. Looked up from germline, CDR1 is SGHVS and CDR2 is FQNEAQ. V gave up 5 bases and J gave up 6 bases; unmatched junction bases: 7. The CDR3 reads CASSPASGGPNEQFF. In DNA, the CDR3 is TGTGCCAGCAGCCCCGCTAGCGGGGGCCCCAATGAGCAGTTCTTC.

CDR3 residues: CASSMRKGAGELFF. CDR3 bases: TGTGCCAGTAGTATGAGGAAGGGAGCCGGGGAGCTGTTTTTT. The chain couples TRBV19 to TRBJ2-2; D is possibly TRBD2 (5 bases). CDR1 is LNHDA, CDR2 SQIVND, per germline (reference sequence). The CDR3 is made up of 14 amino acids. V shed 3 bases and J shed 6 bases, with 11 bases lying between them.

The rearrangement joins TRBV7-2 to TRBJ1-5; D possibly corresponds to TRBD1 (5 bases). Germline CDR1 is SGHTA and CDR2 is FQGNSA. V was clipped by 4 bases and J by 2 bases, with 18 bases between them. The CDR3 sequence is 17 residues long. The CDR3 reads CASSSSMATGGNQPQHF. The CDR3, as DNA: TGTGCCAGCAGCTCGTCTATGGCTACAGGCGGCAATCAGCCCCAGCATTTT.

A few counts support this clonotype. The CDR3 sequence is CSARTGLAGGTEQFF. The CDR3 nucleotides read TGCAGTGCTAGAACCGGACTAGCGGGGGGCACTGAGCAGTTCTTC. V gene TRBV20-1 combines with J gene TRBJ2-1; 14 nucleotides agree with TRBD2. Germline trimming cut 2 bases from V and 9 bases from J; bases unmatched to any gene: 6. CDR3 length: 15 residues. CDR1 and CDR2 (germline): DFQATT, SNEGSKA (reference sequence).

This clonotype was detected ten times or more. The V gene is TRBV7-6, the J gene TRBJ2-1, with D unclear. Germline CDR1 is SGHVS and CDR2 is FNYEAQ. The length of the CDR3 is 12 residues. The V and J ends lost 1 base and 9 bases respectively, with 7 bases between them. The CDR3 loop reads CASSLGRGEQFF. The CDR3 coding sequence is TGTGCCAGCAGCTTAGGGAGAGGTGAGCAGTTCTTC.

This clonotype came up once. V usage is TRBV5-1 and J usage is TRBJ2-2; D unclear. Trimming cost V 4 bases and J 4 bases, with 23 bases left between them. The CDR3 runs 18 residues. Germline V gene data show CDR1 as SGHRS and CDR2 as YFSETQ. DNA of the CDR3: TGCGCCAGCAGCCCACAACCGGATTTATGGGCGGTCACCGGGGAGCTGTTTTTT. This translates into CASSPQPDLWAVTGELFF. Variable domain in full (rest from reference TRBV5-1 and TRBJ2-2): KAGVTQTPRYLIKTRGQQVTLSCSPISGHRSVSWYQQTPGQGLQFLFEYFSETQRNKGNFPGRFSGRQFSNSRSEMNVSTLELGDSALYLCASSPQPDLWAVTGELFFGEGSRLTVL.

The table lists this clonotype with many counts. The rearrangement links TRBV12-3 or TRBV12-4 to TRBJ2-1; 8 bases line up with TRBD2. CDR3 length equals 15 residues. V was pared by 5 bases and J by 4 bases, with 7 bases of the junction left unmatched. The CDR3: CASSGRGAGYNEQFF. In DNA form, the CDR3 reads TGTGCCAGCAGTGGGCGGGGGGCGGGATACAATGAGCAGTTCTTC.

The CDR3 nucleotides read TGCGCCAGCAGCCCGGAAGGAGGTGCGACCCTCCACTTT. It encodes CASSPEGGATLHF. V and J are TRBV5-1 and TRBJ1-6, with D unclear. V lost 4 bases, J lost 14 bases, and 16 bases lay in between. The CDR3 extends over 13 amino acids. CDR1 and CDR2 (germline): SGHRS, YFSETQ.

The chain joins TRBV14 to TRBJ2-3; no reliable D call. Trimming cost V 3 bases and J 5 bases, with 9 bases left between them. Germline CDR1 reads SGHDN; CDR2 reads FVKESK. CDR3 length equals 13 residues. The CDR3 protein is CASSQNLVDTQYF. In DNA form, the CDR3 reads TGTGCCAGCAGCCAGAATCTGGTAGATACGCAGTATTTT.

This clonotype was counted at least ten times. The chain uses TRBV20-1 and TRBJ2-7; no clear D gene. The V end lost 3 bases, the J end lost 2 bases, and 11 bases lay between the germline ends. The germline CDR1 and CDR2 sequences are DFQATT and SNEGSKA (reference sequence). CDR3 length: 13 amino acids. Here the CDR3 DNA reads TGCAGTGCTAGTCGAGACATAACCTACGAGCAGTACTTC. This sequence encodes CSASRDITYEQYF.

The rearrangement uses TRBV29-1 and TRBJ2-1, with no clear D. This CDR3 is built from 11 residues. The V gene lost 5 bases and the J gene lost 7 bases, with 9 bases spanning the gap. From germline, CDR1 is SQVTM and CDR2 ANQGSEA. The CDR3 spells CSVQTVNEQFF. The CDR3 DNA reads as TGCAGCGTTCAGACGGTTAATGAGCAGTTCTTC.

The rearrangement joins TRBV15 to TRBJ2-7; TRBD2 might be the D (5 bases). V lost 3 bases and J lost 0, with 15 bases in between. Germline values: CDR1 LNHNV, CDR2 YYDKDF (reference sequence). There are 16 residues in the CDR3. Here the CDR3 reads CATSSFSGLSSYEQYF. The CDR3 nucleotides read TGTGCCACCAGCAGTTTCAGCGGCCTTAGCTCCTACGAGCAGTACTTC.

This clonotype was detected a few times. The chain recombines TRBV19 with TRBJ2-4; perhaps TRBD1 as D (6 bases). Trimming removed 9 bases from V and 5 bases from J, with 11 bases in between. This CDR3 has 12 amino acids. Germline CDR1 reads LNHDA; CDR2 reads SQIVND (reference sequence). CDR3 in amino acids: CASSYRENIQYF. As DNA, the CDR3 is TGTGCCAGCTCTTACAGGGAAAACATTCAGTACTTC.

This clonotype was picked up a small number of times. The CDR3 is CASSQVSTSNEQFF. CDR3 nucleotide sequence: TGCGCCAGCAGCCAAGTGAGCACTAGCAATGAGCAGTTCTTC. The rearrangement links TRBV4-3 to TRBJ2-1, with D possibly being TRBD2 (5 bases). There are 14 residues in the CDR3. Germline-derived CDR1 and CDR2 are LGHNA and YSLEER. Trimming cost V 1 base and J 6 bases, with 10 bases left between them.

The table lists this clonotype with many counts. J is TRBJ2-3 and V is TRBV6-1; D not resolved. Per germline, CDR1 MNHNS and CDR2 SASEGT. The germline V and J ends were trimmed by 4 bases and 1 base, with 12 bases remaining between them. The CDR3 contains 15 residues. The CDR3 region is CASSGQKERTDTQYF. Here the CDR3 DNA reads TGTGCCAGCAGTGGCCAAAAAGAACGCACAGATACGCAGTATTTT.

This clonotype ranks as medium-sized. The V call is TRBV6-1, the J call TRBJ2-7; 12 positions agree with TRBD2. The CDR3 has 15 residues. V shed 6 bases, J shed 2 bases, and the junction held 5 bases outside the gene matches. Germline loops: CDR1 MNHNS, CDR2 SASEGT. CDR3 nucleotide sequence: TGTGCCAGCAGCGTACTAGCGGGGGGACCCTACGAGCAGTACTTC. Its protein product is CASSVLAGGPYEQYF.

The chain carries TRBV6-1 and TRBJ1-2; no reliable D call. This CDR3 has 16 residues. Trimming pared 2 bases from V and 6 bases from J, leaving 19 bases between. CDR1 and CDR2 from the germline V gene are MNHNS and SASEGT. CDR3 nucleotides: TGTGCCAGCAGTGAAACTCTTACGGCCTCTGCCAATGGCTACACCTTC. Amino acid sequence: CASSETLTASANGYTF.

The chain employs TRBV7-9 and TRBJ2-1; the D gene is possibly TRBD2 (5 bases). The V gene's germline CDR1 is SEHNR and CDR2 FQNEAQ (reference sequence). This CDR3 has 14 residues. Trimming pared 8 bases from V and 10 bases from J, leaving 21 bases between. CDR3 sequence (DNA): TGTGCCAGCCAGCTTGCGGGTCAAGGAAGGGAGCAGTTCTTC. Amino acids: CASQLAGQGREQFF.

This clonotype appeared many times. V gene TRBV7-8 combines with J gene TRBJ1-1, with TRBD1 as a possible D gene (5 bases). The CDR3 totals 14 residues. The germline CDR1 and CDR2 sequences are SGHVS and FQNEAQ. Deletions cut 4 bases from V and 0 bases from J, with 9 bases between. The CDR3: CASSWATVNTEAFF. CDR3 bases: TGTGCCAGCAGCTGGGCGACAGTGAACACTGAAGCTTTCTTT.

This clonotype has a handful of counts. The chain employs TRBV19 and TRBJ2-7, with no clear D. Trimming stripped 1 base from V and 1 base from J, with 5 bases between. The germline CDR1 and CDR2 sequences are LNHDA and SQIVND (reference sequence). The CDR3 has 13 amino acids. The CDR3 DNA follows: TGTGCCAGTAGTATAGGGGCATCCTACGAGCAGTACTTC. Protein: CASSIGASYEQYF. The whole variable domain, filled in from reference TRBV19 and TRBJ2-7, reads DGGITQSPKYLFRKEGQNVTLSCEQNLNHDAMYWYRQDPGQGLRLIYYSQIVNDFQKGDIAEGYSVSREKKESFPLTVTSAQKNPTAFYLCASSIGASYEQYFGPGTRLTVT.

This clonotype was picked up many times. The V call is TRBV19, the J call TRBJ1-2; no definite D call. The CDR3 is 14 amino acids. Trimming took 4 bases from V and 4 from J, leaving 13 bases between them. CDR1 LNHDA and CDR2 SQIVND come from the germline V gene (reference sequence). The CDR3 spells CASSNPLQGYGYTF. The CDR3 nucleotides read TGTGCCAGTAGTAATCCGCTACAAGGCTATGGCTACACCTTC.

This clonotype was recorded many times. The V and J genes are TRBV20-1 and TRBJ1-2; D call uncertain. Germline V lookup: CDR1 DFQATT, CDR2 SNEGSKA (reference sequence). V was trimmed by 1 base and J by 3 bases, leaving 9 bases between them. The CDR3 contains 13 residues. CDR3 sequence (DNA): TGCAGTGCTAGAGCCGGGTTCGACTATGGCTACACCTTC. Its protein product is CSARAGFDYGYTF.

A word on this clonotype: A read error may explain this, as a much larger clone is one base away. The rearrangement uses TRBV4-1 and TRBJ2-7; 7 positions match TRBD1. Germline CDR1 and CDR2: MGHRA and YSYEKL. The CDR3 loop spans 15 amino acids. In DNA, the CDR3 is TGCGCCATCAGCCAAGACCCGACAGGGATCTACGAGCAGTACTTC. Translated, it gives CAISQDPTGIYEQYF.

Comment on this clonotype: Given a much more abundant clone one base away, this may be a read error. The CDR3 sequence: CASSLETVTYEQYF. Here the CDR3 DNA reads TGTGCCAGCAGCTTAGAGACAGTAACCTACGAGCAGTACTTC. The V gene is TRBV11-2, the J gene TRBJ2-7; D might be TRBD1 (5 bases). Trimming took 0 bases from V and 2 from J, leaving 8 bases between them. CDR1 is SGHAT and CDR2 is FQNNGV in the germline V gene. This CDR3 region has 14 residues.

A word on this clonotype: This may stem from a read error, because a much larger clone lies one nucleotide away. The conserved final phenylalanine or tryptophan is absent from the CDR3, which likely points to a read error. The rearrangement joins TRBV20-1 to TRBJ1-2, with 8 nucleotides matching TRBD1. CDR1 and CDR2 from the germline V gene are DFQATT and SNEGSKA (reference sequence). The CDR3 totals 13 residues. With 0 bases clipped from V and 3 bases from J, the junction kept 0 bases outside the gene matches. The CDR3 DNA sequence: TGCAGTGCTAGAGAGGACAGGGACTATGGCTACACCTCC. Translating gives CSAREDRDYGYTS.

This clonotype was counted ten times or more. J is TRBJ2-7 and V is TRBV4-3, with no clear D. From germline, CDR1 is LGHNA and CDR2 YSLEER. V was pared by 1 base and J by 2 bases, with 15 bases between. This CDR3 has 16 residues. CDR3 residues: CASSQGQSGRAYEQYF. CDR3 nucleotide sequence: TGCGCCAGCAGCCAAGGGCAGTCGGGTAGGGCCTACGAGCAGTACTTC.

V is TRBV5-1 and J is TRBJ1-1; 8 bases agree with TRBD1. Unmatched junction bases numbered 5, after V lost 4 bases and J lost 0 bases. This CDR3 has 15 residues. CDR1 is SGHRS and CDR2 is YFSETQ in the germline V gene. The CDR3 region is CASSQGDRMNTEAFF. The CDR3 DNA sequence: TGCGCCAGCAGCCAGGGGGACAGGATGAACACTGAAGCTTTCTTT.

The CDR3 DNA is TGTGCCAGCTCTGCGTCAGGGAGAGCAACTGAAGCTTTCTTT. Translated: CASSASGRATEAFF. The chain links TRBV18 to TRBJ1-1; D might be TRBD1 (5 bases). Germline V gives CDR1 KGHSH, CDR2 LQKENI. The CDR3 consists of 14 residues. V lost 6 bases and J 5 bases, leaving 16 bases between the germline ends.